Listed below are T cell receptor beta chains from one sample, sequenced in a study of blood T cell repertoires in COVID-19. Produced via immunoSEQ multiplex PCR; TCRdb's table is partial and in-frame only. The sample records 200,000 to 250,000 clones, 80% being singletons. The sample taken for sequencing was peripheral blood. Receptors originate from a human donor in a cohort sampled during active COVID-19. CDR3s include the opening cysteine and the closing phenylalanine or tryptophan. A D gene is named only where the DNA matches it firmly. The listing skips clone size in some rows; elsewhere it reads once, few, many or a size class.

J gene	clone size	D gene	V gene	CDR3 DNA	CDR3 protein
TRBJ1-1	-	-	TRBV2	TGTGCCAGCAGTGGCGAAATAGTCCCAATTTTACCTTTCTTT	CASSGEIVPILPFF
TRBJ1-2	-	-	TRBV9	TGTGCCAGCAGCACACACAATAACTATGGCTACACCTTC	CASSTHNNYGYTF
TRBJ1-1	-	-	TRBV14	TGTGCCAGCAGCCAATTTAGGACAGAGAACACTGAAGCTTTCTTT	CASSQFRTENTEAFF
TRBJ1-1	-	-	TRBV18	TGTGCCAGCTCACCTCCCCAGGAGGGGATGAACACTGAAGCTTTCTTT	CASSPPQEGMNTEAFF
TRBJ1-2	once	-	TRBV9	TGTGCCAGCAGCCCGGGGGACTTCGGCGGTGGCTACACCTTC	CASSPGDFGGGYTF
TRBJ2-1	-	-	TRBV6-2/TRBV6-3	TGTGCCAGCAGCCAACGCAGGAATGAGCAGTTCTTC	CASSQRRNEQFF
TRBJ1-3	-	-	TRBV19	TGTGCCAGTAGTATAGATCGGCGACTCTCTGGAAACACCATATATTTT	CASSIDRRLSGNTIYF
TRBJ2-6	-	TRBD2	TRBV11-3	TGTGCCAGCGGACGGACTAGCGGGAGGGATGGGGCCAACGTCCTGACTTTC	CASGRTSGRDGANVLTF
TRBJ2-1	-	TRBD2	TRBV7-2	TGTGCCAGCAGCTCTAGCGGGGTCTCCTACAATGAGCAGTTCTTC	CASSSSGVSYNEQFF
TRBJ1-5	once	-	TRBV19	TGTGCCAGTAGTATTTTAGGAGATCAGCCCCAGCATTTT	CASSILGDQPQHF
TRBJ2-2	-	-	TRBV7-9	TGTGCCAGCAGCCTTGGGAGCACCGGGGAGCTGTTTTTT	CASSLGSTGELFF
TRBJ1-1	once	-	TRBV24-1	TGTGCCACCAGTGATCACTCTGGGAACACTGAAGCTTTCTTT	CATSDHSGNTEAFF
TRBJ1-2	-	TRBD1	TRBV9	TGTGCCAGCAGCGTAGAGGACAGGGGGTACTATGGCTACACCTTC	CASSVEDRGYYGYTF
TRBJ2-7	-	-	TRBV28	TGTGCCAGCAGTTTATCACTGATCTCCTACGAGCAGTACTTC	CASSLSLISYEQYF
TRBJ2-3	-	TRBD2	TRBV7-9	TGTGCCAGCAGCTTAGGAGCGGGGTCCCCAGATACGCAGTATTTT	CASSLGAGSPDTQYF
TRBJ1-6	few	-	TRBV4-1	TGCGCCAGCAGCCGTCAACAGGGTAACTCACCCCTCCACTTT	CASSRQQGNSPLHF
TRBJ2-7	-	-	TRBV29-1	TGCAGCGTGTCTACAGAGATCTACGAGCAGTACTTC	CSVSTEIYEQYF
TRBJ2-7	-	-	TRBV18	TGTGCCAGCTCACCTTCTTCCTACGAGCAGTACTTC	CASSPSSYEQYF
TRBJ2-5	-	TRBD2	TRBV6-5	TGTGCCAGCAGCCGCGGACTAGCGAGTGAGACCCAGTACTTC	CASSRGLASETQYF
TRBJ2-7	-	-	TRBV21-1	TGTGCCAGCAGCAAAGGGGGACAGGCCGCGACGGCTGATTCCCATTACGAGCAGTACTTC	CASSKGGQAATADSHYEQYF
TRBJ1-5	-	-	TRBV6-5	TGTGCCAGCAGTTTTCAGGGCTATAGCAATCAGCCCCAGCATTTT	CASSFQGYSNQPQHF
TRBJ1-1	-	TRBD1	TRBV5-1	TGCGCCAGCAGCCTGGGGACAGGGAGGTTTGACACTGAAGCTTTCTTT	CASSLGTGRFDTEAFF
TRBJ2-2	-	TRBD1	TRBV10-3	TGTGCCATCACCCAGGGGGCGAACACCGGGGAGCTGTTTTTT	CAITQGANTGELFF
TRBJ2-3	-	TRBD1	TRBV5-6	TGTGCCAGCAGCTGGGGGACGGGACAGGGTTTATTGGGCACAGATACGCAGTATTTT	CASSWGTGQGLLGTDTQYF
TRBJ2-7	-	-	TRBV6-5	TGTGCCAGCAGTAGCGAGGGATCCATTGCCTACGAGCAGTACTTC	CASSSEGSIAYEQYF
TRBJ2-5	few	TRBD1	TRBV5-6	TGTGCCAGCAGCTTAGGATTGGGACAGGTCCTCCAAGAGACCCAGTACTTC	CASSLGLGQVLQETQYF
TRBJ1-2	-	TRBD1	TRBV6-5	TGTGCCAGCCTTCGACAGGGGAGGGGCTATGGCTACACCTTC	CASLRQGRGYGYTF
TRBJ2-7	-	TRBD2	TRBV10-3	TGTGCCATCAGTGAGTCTTTGTCGGGGGGAGGTACATGGTACTTC	CAISESLSGGGTWYF
TRBJ2-1	-	TRBD2	TRBV7-9	TGTGCCAGCAGCTTAGCGGGTAGCGGGTTCTCCTACAATGAGCAGTTCTTC	CASSLAGSGFSYNEQFF
TRBJ2-1	-	TRBD2	TRBV10-2	TGCGCCAGCAGGGAGCGGGGGGGGAATGAGCAGTTCTTC	CASRERGGNEQFF
TRBJ2-6	-	TRBD2	TRBV5-8	TGTGCCAGCAGCTCAGCCGGACTAGCGGGAATTTCTGGGGCCAACGTCCTGACTTTC	CASSSAGLAGISGANVLTF
TRBJ2-1	-	TRBD2	TRBV15	TGTGCCACCAGCAGAGATCTGGACAGCGGGGGCGAAACCTACAATGAGCAGTTCTTC	CATSRDLDSGGETYNEQFF
TRBJ1-1	-	-	TRBV3-1/TRBV3-2	TGTGCCAGCAGCCTCGCCGGGTTGGGCACTGAAGCTTTCTTT	CASSLAGLGTEAFF
TRBJ1-3	-	-	TRBV4-2	TGTGCCAGCAGCCAAGAGGGGGGTCCTGGAAACACCATATATTTT	CASSQEGGPGNTIYF
TRBJ1-1	-	-	TRBV15	TGTGCCACCAGCATGTCGGCGGGCCAAGCTTTCTTT	CATSMSAGQAFF
TRBJ2-1	few	-	TRBV3-1/TRBV3-2	TGTGCCAGCAGCCAAATGTCCGGGCCGGGGTATGAGCAGTTCTTC	CASSQMSGPGYEQFF
TRBJ2-3	-	-	TRBV27	TGTGCCAGCAGTCTCCAGGGGGGTTCAGTTTTCACAGATACGCAGTATTTT	CASSLQGGSVFTDTQYF
TRBJ1-1	-	TRBD1	TRBV10-3	TGTGCCATCAGATCCGGACAGGGTCTTAAGGGGGTGGCAGCTTTCTTT	CAIRSGQGLKGVAAFF
TRBJ1-4	once	-	TRBV5-1	TGCGCCAGCAGCTATAGCAATCCAACTAATGAAAAACTGTTTTTT	CASSYSNPTNEKLFF
TRBJ2-6	once	-	TRBV19	TGTGCCAGTAGCCGCCATCGAGACAGCTCTGGGGCCAACGTCCTGACTTTC	CASSRHRDSSGANVLTF
TRBJ2-2	few	TRBD2	TRBV20-1	TGCAGTGCTAGTAAGGGTAGCGGGAGTTGGACCGGGGAGCTGTTTTTT	CSASKGSGSWTGELFF
TRBJ1-4	-	TRBD1	TRBV24-1	TGTGCCACCAGCCTTTCCGGGACAGGGGATGAAAAACTGTTTTTT	CATSLSGTGDEKLFF
TRBJ1-1	-	-	TRBV9	TGTGCCAGCAGCGTCGGGTCGAGGACTGAAGCTTTCTTT	CASSVGSRTEAFF
TRBJ2-1	-	TRBD2	TRBV6-4	TGTGCCAGCAGTCCTAGCGGGGGGGCCTTTCAGCAGTTCTTC	CASSPSGGAFQQFF
TRBJ1-1	-	-	TRBV19	TGTGCCAGTAGTTCTACAGGGTTGGCGAACACTGAAGCTTTCTTT	CASSSTGLANTEAFF
TRBJ2-3	few	TRBD1	TRBV18	TGTGCCAGCTCACCACCAGGGGGCTGGGGCACAGATACGCAGTATTTT	CASSPPGGWGTDTQYF
TRBJ2-2	few	TRBD1	TRBV27	TGTGCCAGCGCCACTCGGGACAGCTTCACCGGGGAGCTGTTTTTT	CASATRDSFTGELFF